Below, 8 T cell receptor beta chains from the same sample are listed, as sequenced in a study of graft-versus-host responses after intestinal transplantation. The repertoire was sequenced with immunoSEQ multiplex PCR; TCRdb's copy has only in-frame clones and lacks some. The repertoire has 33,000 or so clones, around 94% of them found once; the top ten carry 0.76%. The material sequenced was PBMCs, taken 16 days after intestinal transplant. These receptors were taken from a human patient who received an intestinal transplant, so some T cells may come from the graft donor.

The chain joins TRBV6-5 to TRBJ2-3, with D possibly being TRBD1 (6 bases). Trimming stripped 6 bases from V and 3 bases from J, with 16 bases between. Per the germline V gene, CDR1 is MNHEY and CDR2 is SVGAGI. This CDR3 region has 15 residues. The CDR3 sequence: CASRNRVRGTDTQYF. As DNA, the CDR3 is TGTGCCAGCAGGAACAGGGTTAGAGGGACAGATACGCAGTATTTT.

The DNA for the CDR3 is TGCGCCAGCAGCCGGACAGGGGACACTGAAGCTTTCTTT. Its protein is CASSRTGDTEAFF. This chain uses TRBV5-1 with TRBJ1-1, with 9 bases that match TRBD1. The CDR3 consists of 13 residues. The J segment lost 3 bases and the V segment lost 4 bases, leaving 1 base of the junction unmatched. CDR1 SGHRS and CDR2 YFSETQ come from the germline V gene.

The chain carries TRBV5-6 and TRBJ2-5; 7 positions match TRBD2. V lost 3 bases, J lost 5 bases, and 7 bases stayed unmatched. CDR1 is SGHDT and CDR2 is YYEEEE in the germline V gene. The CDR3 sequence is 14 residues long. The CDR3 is CASSSGLEKETQYF. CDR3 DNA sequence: TGTGCCAGCAGCTCCGGACTAGAGAAGGAGACCCAGTACTTC.

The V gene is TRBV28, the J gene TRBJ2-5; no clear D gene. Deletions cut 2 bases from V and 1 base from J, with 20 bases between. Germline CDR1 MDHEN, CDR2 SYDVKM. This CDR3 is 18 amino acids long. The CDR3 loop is CASSLGALLGESQETQYF. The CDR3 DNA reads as TGTGCCAGCAGTTTAGGAGCGCTGCTTGGGGAATCCCAAGAGACCCAGTACTTC.

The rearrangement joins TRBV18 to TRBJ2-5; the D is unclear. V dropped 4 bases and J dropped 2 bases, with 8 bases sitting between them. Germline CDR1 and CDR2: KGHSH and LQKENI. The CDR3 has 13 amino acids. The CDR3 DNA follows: TGTGCCAGCTCACGGACGTTTCAAGAGACCCAGTACTTC. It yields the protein CASSRTFQETQYF. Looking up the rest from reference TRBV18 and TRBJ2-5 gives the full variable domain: NAGVMQNPRHLVRRRGQEARLRCSPMKGHSHVYWYRQLPEEGLKFMVYLQKENIIDESGMPKERFSAEFPKEGPSILRIQQVVRGDSAAYFCASSRTFQETQYFGPGTRLLVL.

CDR3 DNA sequence: TGTGCCAGCAGCCTTCGAGTGGATCAGCCCCAGCATTTT. Encoded protein: CASSLRVDQPQHF. The gene calls are TRBV4-2 and TRBJ1-5; D is ambiguous. Trimming took off 4 bases at V and 5 bases at J, with 9 bases between the two ends. Germline V gene sequence: CDR1 LGHNA, CDR2 YNFKEQ. The CDR3 consists of 13 residues.

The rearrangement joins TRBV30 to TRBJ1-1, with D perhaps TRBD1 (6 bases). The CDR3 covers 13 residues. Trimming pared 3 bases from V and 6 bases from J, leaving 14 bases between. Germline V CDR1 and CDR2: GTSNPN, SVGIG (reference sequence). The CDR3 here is CAWSLGATAEAFF. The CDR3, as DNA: TGTGCCTGGAGCCTGGGGGCGACCGCTGAAGCTTTCTTT. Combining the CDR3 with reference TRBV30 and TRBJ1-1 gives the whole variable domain SQTIHQWPATLVQPVGSPLSLECTVEGTSNPNLYWYRQAAGRGLQLLFYSVGIGQISSEVPQNLSASRPQDRQFILSSKKLLLSDSGFYLCAWSLGATAEAFFGQGTRLTVV.

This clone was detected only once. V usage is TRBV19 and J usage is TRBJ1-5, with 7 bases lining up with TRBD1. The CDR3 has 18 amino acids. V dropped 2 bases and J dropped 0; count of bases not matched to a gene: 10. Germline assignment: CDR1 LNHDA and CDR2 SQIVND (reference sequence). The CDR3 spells CASSIYAGGRYSNQPQHF. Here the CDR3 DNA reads TGTGCCAGTAGTATATATGCAGGGGGTCGTTATAGCAATCAGCCCCAGCATTTT. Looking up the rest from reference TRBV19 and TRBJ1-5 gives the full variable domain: DGGITQSPKYLFRKEGQNVTLSCEQNLNHDAMYWYRQDPGQGLRLIYYSQIVNDFQKGDIAEGYSVSREKKESFPLTVTSAQKNPTAFYLCASSIYAGGRYSNQPQHFGDGTRLSIL.